These 27 T cell receptor beta chains share one sample of origin, sequenced in a study of response to subunit inactivated influenza vaccine. TCRdb called the RT-PCR reads again in MiXCR, with one record for every CDR3 protein. Here the sample spans 650,000 or so distinct CDR3 sequences, 12% to 15% being singletons. The specimen was PBMCs from blood, collected around 14 days before vaccination. These receptors were obtained from a man aged 50 to 60 who received an inactivated influenza vaccine.

There are many counts of this clonotype. The chain links TRBV28 to TRBJ2-1; 9 nucleotides line up with TRBD2. The ends lost 5 bases at V and 7 bases at J; junction bases unmatched: 21. This CDR3 has 19 amino acids. In germline, CDR1 is MDHEN, CDR2 SYDVKM. CDR3 DNA: TGTGCCAGCAGTCGCGACTGGGCGGGAGGGCCTTTTTTTGAGAATGAGCAGTTCTTC. Translating it yields CASSRDWAGGPFFENEQFF.

This clonotype occurred a few times. This chain joins TRBV28 and TRBJ2-5; the D is unclear. Germline CDR1 is MDHEN and CDR2 is SYDVKM. V lost 6 bases and J lost 5, with 13 bases in between. The CDR3 covers 13 residues. The CDR3 region is CASSFDPKETQYF. The CDR3 nucleotides read TGTGCCAGCAGCTTCGACCCGAAGGAGACCCAGTACTTC.

The genes are TRBV9 and TRBJ2-1; 12 bases line up with TRBD2. The CDR3 loop spans 16 amino acids. The V gene end was trimmed by 2 bases and the J gene end by 1 base; junction bases not matched to a gene: 1. Germline V CDR1 and CDR2: SGDLS, YYNGEE. The DNA of the CDR3 is TGTGCCAGCAGCGTTGGGACTAGCGGGTCCTACAATGAGCAGTTCTTC. Translation: CASSVGTSGSYNEQFF.

The chain recombines TRBV6-1 with TRBJ1-6, with D maybe TRBD1 (6 bases). Germline V gene data show CDR1 as MNHNS and CDR2 as SASEGT. The ends were cut back, 6 bases at V and 6 bases at J, with 15 bases in the middle. The CDR3 length is 15 residues. The CDR3, as DNA: TGTGCCAGCAGGACAGGCTTCGCATCTAATTCACCCCTCCACTTT. It translates to CASRTGFASNSPLHF.

V gene TRBV9 combines with J gene TRBJ2-5; D unresolved. Germline assignment: CDR1 SGDLS and CDR2 YYNGEE. V gave up 0 bases and J gave up 5 bases, with 11 bases separating them. The CDR3 runs to 14 residues. DNA of the CDR3: TGTGCCAGCAGCGTAGGGGCAGAAAGGGAGACCCAGTACTTC. The encoded protein is CASSVGAERETQYF. The full variable domain, its missing parts supplied by reference TRBV9 and TRBJ2-5, is DSGVTQTPKHLITATGQRVTLRCSPRSGDLSVYWYQQSLDQGLQFLIQYYNGEERAKGNILERFSAQQFPDLHSELNLSSLELGDSALYFCASSVGAERETQYFGPGTRLLVL.

Only a few counts were recorded for this clonotype. The chain joins TRBV5-1 to TRBJ2-2; tentatively, D is TRBD2 (5 bases). The ends were cut back, 4 bases at V and 2 bases at J, with 9 bases in the middle. This CDR3 comprises 14 residues. The germline V gene has CDR1 SGHRS and CDR2 YFSETQ. CDR3 amino acids: CASSPAGNTGELFF. The CDR3 bases are TGCGCCAGCAGCCCGGCGGGTAACACCGGGGAGCTGTTTTTT.

V gene TRBV27 combines with J gene TRBJ1-1, with D unresolved. CDR1 and CDR2 from the germline V gene are MNHEY and SMNVEV (reference sequence). CDR3 length: 13 residues. With 0 bases removed from V and 7 bases from J, the gap between germline ends came to 9 bases. The CDR3 region is CASSLSGQIEAFF. Here the CDR3 DNA reads TGTGCCAGCAGTTTATCAGGCCAGATTGAAGCTTTCTTT.

The sample holds many counts of this clonotype. The chain carries TRBV29-1 and TRBJ2-1; D might be TRBD1 or TRBD2, each matching 6 bases. The germline gives CDR1 SQVTM, CDR2 ANQGSEA. The CDR3 totals 15 residues. V was trimmed by 7 bases and J by 3 bases, leaving 19 bases between them. Here the CDR3 reads CSAGGPGQYYNEQFF. CDR3 DNA: TGCAGCGCCGGGGGACCGGGACAATACTACAATGAGCAGTTCTTC.

The gene calls are TRBV7-9 and TRBJ2-1, with D unclear. V shed 1 base and J shed 5 bases, with 12 bases lying between them. Germline loops: CDR1 SEHNR, CDR2 FQNEAQ (reference sequence). The CDR3 totals 15 residues. CDR3 protein: CASSLGPPVNNEQFF. CDR3 nucleotides: TGTGCCAGCAGCTTAGGCCCCCCGGTCAACAATGAGCAGTTCTTC. Full variable domain (outside the CDR3, taken from reference TRBV7-9 and TRBJ2-1): DTGVSQNPRHKITKRGQNVTFRCDPISEHNRLYWYRQTLGQGPEFLTYFQNEAQLEKSRLLSDRFSAERPKGSFSTLEIQRTEQGDSAMYLCASSLGPPVNNEQFFGPGTRLTVL.

This clonotype has ten or more counts. The chain recombines TRBV28 with TRBJ2-1; TRBD1 agrees at 8 bases. Germline V gives CDR1 MDHEN, CDR2 SYDVKM. The V gene end was trimmed by 7 bases and the J gene end by 4 bases; junction bases not matched to a gene: 6. The CDR3 spans 14 residues. CDR3 sequence: CASMGQVGYNEQFF. CDR3 in DNA: TGTGCCAGCATGGGACAGGTGGGATACAATGAGCAGTTCTTC.

V usage is TRBV5-1 and J usage is TRBJ2-1, with a possible D match to TRBD2 (5 bases). Germline loops: CDR1 SGHRS, CDR2 YFSETQ. This CDR3 comprises 15 residues. V shed 0 bases and J shed 2 bases, with 9 bases lying between them. The CDR3 reads CASSLALATYNEQFF. DNA for the CDR3: TGCGCCAGCAGCTTGGCTTTAGCGACCTACAATGAGCAGTTCTTC.

At least ten counts were recorded for this clonotype. The chain uses TRBV27 and TRBJ2-1; weak D call: TRBD1 (5 bases). The germline V and J ends were trimmed by 3 bases and 5 bases, with 11 bases remaining between them. This CDR3 region has 14 residues. CDR1 MNHEY and CDR2 SMNVEV come from the germline V gene (reference sequence). The CDR3: CASSFAGSDNEQFF. CDR3 DNA: TGTGCCAGCAGTTTCGCAGGGTCGGACAATGAGCAGTTCTTC.

The chain links TRBV4-2 to TRBJ1-5; the D gene is possibly TRBD1 (6 bases). V was trimmed by 0 bases and J by 4 bases, leaving 7 bases between them. This CDR3 has 14 amino acids. Looked up from germline, CDR1 is LGHNA and CDR2 is YNFKEQ. CDR3 region: CASSQETGNQPQHF. The CDR3 DNA is TGTGCCAGCAGCCAAGAAACAGGGAATCAGCCCCAGCATTTT.

This clonotype was detected only a few times. V usage is TRBV20-1 and J usage is TRBJ2-1; D ambiguous. V lost 3 bases, J lost 0 bases, and 12 bases lay in between. CDR3 length equals 15 residues. Germline V lookup: CDR1 DFQATT, CDR2 SNEGSKA (reference sequence). CDR3 sequence (DNA): TGCAGTGCTAGCCGGAGCACGAGCTCCTACAATGAGCAGTTCTTC. It is translated as CSASRSTSSYNEQFF.

The rearrangement links TRBV6-4 to TRBJ2-2; D uncertain. Trimming took off 2 bases at V and 4 bases at J, with 5 bases between the two ends. CDR3 size: 13 residues. Germline V gives CDR1 MRHNA, CDR2 SNTAGT. CDR3 loop: CASSDATTGELFF. The CDR3 nucleotides are TGTGCCAGCAGTGACGCAACCACCGGGGAGCTGTTTTTT.

This rearrangement joins TRBV12-3 or TRBV12-4 to TRBJ1-5, with a tentative D call TRBD1 (5 bases). The CDR3 is 12 amino acids. V dropped 7 bases and J dropped 4 bases, with 8 bases sitting between them. The CDR3 protein is CASMRGNQPQHF. CDR3 coding DNA: TGTGCCAGCATGCGGGGGAATCAGCCCCAGCATTTT.

At least ten counts were recorded for this clonotype. The gene calls are TRBV7-9 and TRBJ2-5; the D gene is possibly TRBD1 (5 bases). Germline CDR1 and CDR2: SEHNR and FQNEAQ (reference sequence). V shed 1 base and J shed 3 bases, with 12 bases lying between them. CDR3 length: 15 residues. The CDR3 region has the DNA TGTGCCAGCAGCTTAGGTCCAGGGATGGAAGAGACCCAGTACTTC. Its protein is CASSLGPGMEETQYF. Together with reference TRBV7-9 and TRBJ2-5, the CDR3 gives the full variable domain: DTGVSQNPRHKITKRGQNVTFRCDPISEHNRLYWYRQTLGQGPEFLTYFQNEAQLEKSRLLSDRFSAERPKGSFSTLEIQRTEQGDSAMYLCASSLGPGMEETQYFGPGTRLLVL.

The sample holds a few counts of this clonotype. Here the CDR3 DNA reads TGTGCCAGCGGGAGCAGGGACAGTCTCTCCTACGAGCAGTACTTC. This encodes CASGSRDSLSYEQYF. This chain links TRBV5-6 with TRBJ2-7, with TRBD1 identical over 7 bases. V was clipped by 7 bases and J by 0 bases; unmatched bases: 10. Germline V gives CDR1 SGHDT, CDR2 YYEEEE. CDR3 length: 15 residues.

This clonotype was seen ten or more times. The gene calls are TRBV4-3 and TRBJ1-2; D may be TRBD1 (6 bases). Germline V CDR1 and CDR2: LGHNA, YSLEER. V dropped 4 bases and J dropped 3 bases, with 12 bases sitting between them. This CDR3 is 14 amino acids long. The CDR3: CASSRDKAYYGYTF. CDR3 bases: TGCGCCAGCAGCCGGGACAAGGCGTACTATGGCTACACCTTC.

This clonotype was seen a handful of times. The chain is built from TRBV5-1 and TRBJ2-5; TRBD2 aligns across 7 bases. CDR1 is SGHRS, CDR2 YFSETQ, per germline. Trimming took 2 bases from V and 3 from J; bases not matched to a gene: 4. This CDR3 is 14 amino acids long. The CDR3 DNA sequence: TGCGCCAGCAGCTTACGACTAGCAGAAGAGACCCAGTACTTC. This translates into CASSLRLAEETQYF.

This clonotype was seen more than once but under ten times. V gene TRBV4-1 combines with J gene TRBJ1-1; 7 nucleotides agree with TRBD1. In germline, CDR1 is MGHRA, CDR2 YSYEKL. Unmatched junction bases numbered 10, after V lost 2 bases and J lost 4 bases. The CDR3 is 16 residues long. The CDR3 nucleotides are TGCGCCAGCAGCCAACCATACAGGGGCCCCGGCACTGAAGCTTTCTTT. This sequence encodes CASSQPYRGPGTEAFF.

This clonotype was seen a handful of times. This chain links TRBV28 with TRBJ2-1, with D uncertain. CDR3 length: 14 amino acids. Germline CDR1 MDHEN, CDR2 SYDVKM. With 5 bases removed from V and 4 bases from J, the gap between germline ends came to 12 bases. For the CDR3, the DNA is TGTGCCAGCAGTCCGTTGGACCCTTACAATGAGCAGTTCTTC. Protein sequence: CASSPLDPYNEQFF.

This clonotype was observed a few times. This chain links TRBV28 with TRBJ2-7, with D maybe TRBD2 (6 bases). CDR3 size: 12 residues. The germline V gene has CDR1 MDHEN and CDR2 SYDVKM. Trimming pared 7 bases from V and 5 bases from J, leaving 12 bases between. The CDR3 loop reads CASNSGFDEQYF. The CDR3 DNA reads TGTGCCAGCAACAGCGGGTTCGACGAGCAGTACTTC.

V and J are TRBV20-1 and TRBJ1-1, with a possible D match to TRBD1 (5 bases). The CDR3 runs 14 residues. With 1 base removed from V and 3 bases from J, the gap between germline ends came to 12 bases. From germline, CDR1 is DFQATT and CDR2 SNEGSKA (reference sequence). In DNA form, the CDR3 reads TGCAGTGCTAGAGCATATAGGGGAGACACTGAAGCTTTCTTT. It yields the protein CSARAYRGDTEAFF.

The gene calls are TRBV24-1 and TRBJ2-1; maybe TRBD1 (5 bases). In germline, CDR1 is KGHDR, CDR2 SFDVKD. V was cut by 3 bases and J by 6 bases, with 14 bases left in between. The CDR3 is 15 residues long. CDR3 sequence: CATSDHGAFSNEQFF. The CDR3 region has the DNA TGTGCCACCAGTGATCATGGGGCCTTCTCCAATGAGCAGTTCTTC.

This clonotype was detected a few times. The chain has TRBV28 and TRBJ2-7, with TRBD1 matching 9 bases. The CDR3 extends over 13 amino acids. The germline CDR1 and CDR2 sequences are MDHEN and SYDVKM. V lost 6 bases to trimming and J lost 6 bases; unmatched junction nucleotides: 6. The CDR3 DNA reads TGTGCCAGCAGAGGACAGGGGCCCGGCGAGCAGTACTTC. Amino acid sequence: CASRGQGPGEQYF.

This clonotype came up a few times. The J gene is TRBJ2-3, the V gene TRBV5-1; TRBD1 aligns across 7 bases. The CDR3 totals 16 residues. Trimming removed 2 bases from V and 3 bases from J; junction bases left unmatched: 9. Germline values: CDR1 SGHRS, CDR2 YFSETQ. CDR3 in DNA: TGCGCCAGCAGCTTCTGGGGGACAGCGACAACAGATACGCAGTATTTT. This sequence encodes CASSFWGTATTDTQYF.